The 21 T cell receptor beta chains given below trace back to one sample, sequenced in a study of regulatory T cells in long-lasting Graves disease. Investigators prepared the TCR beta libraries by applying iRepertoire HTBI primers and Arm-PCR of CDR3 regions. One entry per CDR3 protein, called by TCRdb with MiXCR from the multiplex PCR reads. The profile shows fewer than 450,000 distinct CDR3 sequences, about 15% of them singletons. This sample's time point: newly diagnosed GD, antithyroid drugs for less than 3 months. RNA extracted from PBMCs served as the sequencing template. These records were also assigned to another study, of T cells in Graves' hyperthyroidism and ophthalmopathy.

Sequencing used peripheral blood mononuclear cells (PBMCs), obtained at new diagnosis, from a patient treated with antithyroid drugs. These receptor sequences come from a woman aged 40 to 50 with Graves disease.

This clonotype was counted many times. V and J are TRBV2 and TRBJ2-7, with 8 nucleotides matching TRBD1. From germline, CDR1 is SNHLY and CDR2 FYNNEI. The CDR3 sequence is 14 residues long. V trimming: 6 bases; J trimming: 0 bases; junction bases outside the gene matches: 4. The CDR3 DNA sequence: TGTGCCAGCAGAGACAGGGGTAGCTCCTACGAGCAGTACTTC. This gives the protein CASRDRGSSYEQYF.

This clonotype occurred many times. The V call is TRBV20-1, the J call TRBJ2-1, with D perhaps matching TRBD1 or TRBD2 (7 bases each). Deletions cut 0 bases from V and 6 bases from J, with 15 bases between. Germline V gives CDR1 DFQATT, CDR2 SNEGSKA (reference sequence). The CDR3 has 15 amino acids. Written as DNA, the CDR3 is TGCAGTGCTAGAGATTATGGCAGGGGGGGCAATGAGCAGTTCTTC. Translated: CSARDYGRGGNEQFF.

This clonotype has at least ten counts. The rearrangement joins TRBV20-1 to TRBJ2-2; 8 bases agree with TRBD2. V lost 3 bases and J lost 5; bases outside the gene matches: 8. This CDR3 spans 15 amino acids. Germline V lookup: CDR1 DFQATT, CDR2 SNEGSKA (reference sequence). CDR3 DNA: TGCAGTGCTAGGGTAGCGGGACTTCCAACCGGGGAGCTGTTTTTT. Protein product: CSARVAGLPTGELFF.

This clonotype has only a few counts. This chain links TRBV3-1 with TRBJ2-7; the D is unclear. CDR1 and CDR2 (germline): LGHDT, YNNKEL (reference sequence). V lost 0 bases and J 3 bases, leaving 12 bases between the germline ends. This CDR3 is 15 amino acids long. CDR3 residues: CASSQEQTWNYEQYF. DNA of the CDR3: TGTGCCAGCAGCCAAGAACAGACCTGGAACTACGAGCAGTACTTC.

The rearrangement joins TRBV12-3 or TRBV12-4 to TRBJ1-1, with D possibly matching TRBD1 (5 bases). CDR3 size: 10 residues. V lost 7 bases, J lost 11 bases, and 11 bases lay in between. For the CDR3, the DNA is TGTGCCAGCAAGGGACTAGGGGCTTTCTTT. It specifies CASKGLGAFF.

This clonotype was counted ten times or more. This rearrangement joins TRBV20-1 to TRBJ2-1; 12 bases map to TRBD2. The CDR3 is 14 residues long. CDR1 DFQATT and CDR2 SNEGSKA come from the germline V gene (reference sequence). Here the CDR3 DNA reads TGCAGCTACTCCGGGACTAGCGGGCACAATGAGCAGTTCTTC. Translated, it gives CSYSGTSGHNEQFF.

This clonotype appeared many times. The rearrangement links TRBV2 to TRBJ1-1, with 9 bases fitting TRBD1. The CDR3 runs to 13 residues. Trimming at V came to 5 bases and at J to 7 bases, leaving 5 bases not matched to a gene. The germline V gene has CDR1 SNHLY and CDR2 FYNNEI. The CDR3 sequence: CASSTDRGVEAFF. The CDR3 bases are TGTGCCAGCAGTACTGACAGGGGGGTTGAAGCTTTCTTT.

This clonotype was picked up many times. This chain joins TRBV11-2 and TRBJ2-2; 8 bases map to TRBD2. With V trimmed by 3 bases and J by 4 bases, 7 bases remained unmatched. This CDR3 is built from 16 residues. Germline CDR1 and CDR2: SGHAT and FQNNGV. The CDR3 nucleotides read TGTGCCAGCAGCTTCCTTAGCGGGGAGACCACCGGGGAGCTGTTTTTT. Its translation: CASSFLSGETTGELFF.

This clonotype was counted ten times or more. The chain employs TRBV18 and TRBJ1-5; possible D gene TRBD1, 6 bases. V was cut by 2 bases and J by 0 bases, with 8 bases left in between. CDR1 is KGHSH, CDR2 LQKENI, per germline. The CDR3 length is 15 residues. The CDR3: CASSPTGYSNQPQHF. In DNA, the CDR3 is TGTGCCAGCTCACCAACAGGGTATAGCAATCAGCCCCAGCATTTT.

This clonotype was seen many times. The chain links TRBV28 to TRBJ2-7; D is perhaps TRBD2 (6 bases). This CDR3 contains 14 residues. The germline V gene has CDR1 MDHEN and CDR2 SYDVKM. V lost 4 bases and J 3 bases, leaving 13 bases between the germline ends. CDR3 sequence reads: CASSSYGTGYEQYF. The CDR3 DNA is TGTGCCAGCAGTTCATACGGGACTGGCTACGAGCAGTACTTC.

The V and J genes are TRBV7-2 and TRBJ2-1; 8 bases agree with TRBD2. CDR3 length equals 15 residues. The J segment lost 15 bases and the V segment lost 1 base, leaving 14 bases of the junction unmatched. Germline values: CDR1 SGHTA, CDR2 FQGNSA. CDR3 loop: CASSLGVTSALSPFF. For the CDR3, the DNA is TGTGCCAGCAGCTTAGGGGTGACTAGCGCCCTGAGTCCGTTCTTC.

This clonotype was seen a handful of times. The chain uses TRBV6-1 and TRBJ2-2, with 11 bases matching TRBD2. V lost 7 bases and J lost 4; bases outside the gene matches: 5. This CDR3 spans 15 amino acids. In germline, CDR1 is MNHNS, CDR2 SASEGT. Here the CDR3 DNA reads TGTGCCAGCAATCCACTAGCGGGAGTCACCGGGGAGCTGTTTTTT. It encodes CASNPLAGVTGELFF.

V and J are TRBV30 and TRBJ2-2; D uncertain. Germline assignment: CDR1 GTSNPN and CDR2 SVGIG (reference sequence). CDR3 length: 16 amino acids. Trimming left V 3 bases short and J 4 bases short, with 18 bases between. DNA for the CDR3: TGTGCCTGGAGCGTACCCCCGGCCCCCGGCACCGGGGAGCTGTTTTTT. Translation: CAWSVPPAPGTGELFF.

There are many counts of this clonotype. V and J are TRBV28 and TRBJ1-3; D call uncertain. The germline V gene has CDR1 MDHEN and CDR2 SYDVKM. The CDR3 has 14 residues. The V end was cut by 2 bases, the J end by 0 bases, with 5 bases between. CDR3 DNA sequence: TGTGCCAGCAGTTTACAAAACTCTGGAAACACCATATATTTT. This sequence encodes CASSLQNSGNTIYF.

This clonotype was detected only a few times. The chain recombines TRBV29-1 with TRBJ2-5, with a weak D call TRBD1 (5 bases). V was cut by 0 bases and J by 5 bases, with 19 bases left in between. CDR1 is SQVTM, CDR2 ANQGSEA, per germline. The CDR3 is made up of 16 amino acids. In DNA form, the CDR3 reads TGCAGCGTTGAAGATCAGGGCAGGAAGGGTGGGGAGACCCAGTACTTC. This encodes CSVEDQGRKGGETQYF.

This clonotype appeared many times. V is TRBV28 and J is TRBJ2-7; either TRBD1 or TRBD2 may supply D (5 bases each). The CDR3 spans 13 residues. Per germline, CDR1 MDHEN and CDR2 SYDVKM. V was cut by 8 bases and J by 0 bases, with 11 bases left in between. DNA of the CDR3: TGTGCCAGCGAGGGGAACCTCTCCTACGAGCAGTACTTC. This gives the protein CASEGNLSYEQYF.

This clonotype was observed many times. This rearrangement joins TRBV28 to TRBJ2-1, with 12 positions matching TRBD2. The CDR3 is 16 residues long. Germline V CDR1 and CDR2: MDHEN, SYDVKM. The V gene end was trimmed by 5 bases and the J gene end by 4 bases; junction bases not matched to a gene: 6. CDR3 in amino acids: CASSITTSGSYNEQFF. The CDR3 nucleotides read TGTGCCAGCAGTATAACGACTAGCGGGAGTTACAATGAGCAGTTCTTC. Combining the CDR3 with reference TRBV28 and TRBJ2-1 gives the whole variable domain DVKVTQSSRYLVKRTGEKVFLECVQDMDHENMFWYRQDPGLGLRLIYFSYDVKMKEKGDIPEGYSVSREKKERFSLILESASTNQTSMYLCASSITTSGSYNEQFFGPGTRLTVL.

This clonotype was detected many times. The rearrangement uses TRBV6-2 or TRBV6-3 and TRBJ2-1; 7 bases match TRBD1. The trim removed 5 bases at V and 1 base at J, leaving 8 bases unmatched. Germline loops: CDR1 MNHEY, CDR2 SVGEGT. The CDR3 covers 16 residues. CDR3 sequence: CASSEYGTDSYNEQFF. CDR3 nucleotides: TGTGCCAGCAGTGAATACGGGACAGATTCCTACAATGAGCAGTTCTTC.

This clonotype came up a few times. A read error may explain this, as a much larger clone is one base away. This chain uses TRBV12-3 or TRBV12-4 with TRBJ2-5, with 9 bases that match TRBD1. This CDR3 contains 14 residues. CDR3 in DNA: TGTGCCAACAGTCCTACAGGGGGCGGCGAGACCCAGTACTTC. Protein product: CANSPTGGGETQYF.

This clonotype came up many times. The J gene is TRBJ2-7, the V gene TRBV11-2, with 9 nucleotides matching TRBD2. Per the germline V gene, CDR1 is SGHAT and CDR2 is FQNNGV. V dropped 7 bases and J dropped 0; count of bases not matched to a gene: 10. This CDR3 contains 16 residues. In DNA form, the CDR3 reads TGTGCCAGCACCTTCTTAGCGGGAGCGGCCTCCTACGAGCAGTACTTC. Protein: CASTFLAGAASYEQYF.

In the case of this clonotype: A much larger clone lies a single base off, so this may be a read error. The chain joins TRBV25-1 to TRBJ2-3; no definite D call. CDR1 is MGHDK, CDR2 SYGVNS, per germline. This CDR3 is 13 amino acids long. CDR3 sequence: CASSDPVNTEASF. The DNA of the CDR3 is TGTGCCAGCAGTGATCCGGTGAACACTGAAGCTTCCTTT.